This T cell receptor (beta chain) was sequenced during a study of T cells in Graves' hyperthyroidism and ophthalmopathy. General observations from the study: Blood also carried most thyroid clonotypes expanded above 0.001.

This clonotype was seen repeatedly, ten times or more. What it binds is unknown. Clinicians diagnosed patients from clinical symptoms, serum thyroxine and TRAb, thyroid ultrasound and orbital computed tomography. V lost 0 bases and J 5 bases, leaving 10 bases between the germline ends. Germline loops: CDR1 MDHEN, CDR2 SYDVKM. The CDR3 has 15 amino acids. Amplification of TCR beta CDR3 regions was performed using RNA transcripts as template. Carried out on the TCR CDR3, a first-round RT-PCR used the HTBI primer set. TCRdb redid the calling of the multiplex PCR reads with MiXCR, one entry per CDR3 protein. The sample carries about 400,000 distinct CDR3 sequences, 15% to 19% recorded once.

The chain has TRBV28 and TRBJ1-4, with D perhaps matching TRBD1 (5 bases). The origin of this receptor is a woman between 18 and 29 years old with Graves' hyperthyroidism. Sample: blood. The CDR3 spells CASSLWGDGNEKLFF. Written as DNA, the CDR3 is TGTGCCAGCAGTTTATGGGGGGACGGAAATGAAAAACTGTTTTTT.